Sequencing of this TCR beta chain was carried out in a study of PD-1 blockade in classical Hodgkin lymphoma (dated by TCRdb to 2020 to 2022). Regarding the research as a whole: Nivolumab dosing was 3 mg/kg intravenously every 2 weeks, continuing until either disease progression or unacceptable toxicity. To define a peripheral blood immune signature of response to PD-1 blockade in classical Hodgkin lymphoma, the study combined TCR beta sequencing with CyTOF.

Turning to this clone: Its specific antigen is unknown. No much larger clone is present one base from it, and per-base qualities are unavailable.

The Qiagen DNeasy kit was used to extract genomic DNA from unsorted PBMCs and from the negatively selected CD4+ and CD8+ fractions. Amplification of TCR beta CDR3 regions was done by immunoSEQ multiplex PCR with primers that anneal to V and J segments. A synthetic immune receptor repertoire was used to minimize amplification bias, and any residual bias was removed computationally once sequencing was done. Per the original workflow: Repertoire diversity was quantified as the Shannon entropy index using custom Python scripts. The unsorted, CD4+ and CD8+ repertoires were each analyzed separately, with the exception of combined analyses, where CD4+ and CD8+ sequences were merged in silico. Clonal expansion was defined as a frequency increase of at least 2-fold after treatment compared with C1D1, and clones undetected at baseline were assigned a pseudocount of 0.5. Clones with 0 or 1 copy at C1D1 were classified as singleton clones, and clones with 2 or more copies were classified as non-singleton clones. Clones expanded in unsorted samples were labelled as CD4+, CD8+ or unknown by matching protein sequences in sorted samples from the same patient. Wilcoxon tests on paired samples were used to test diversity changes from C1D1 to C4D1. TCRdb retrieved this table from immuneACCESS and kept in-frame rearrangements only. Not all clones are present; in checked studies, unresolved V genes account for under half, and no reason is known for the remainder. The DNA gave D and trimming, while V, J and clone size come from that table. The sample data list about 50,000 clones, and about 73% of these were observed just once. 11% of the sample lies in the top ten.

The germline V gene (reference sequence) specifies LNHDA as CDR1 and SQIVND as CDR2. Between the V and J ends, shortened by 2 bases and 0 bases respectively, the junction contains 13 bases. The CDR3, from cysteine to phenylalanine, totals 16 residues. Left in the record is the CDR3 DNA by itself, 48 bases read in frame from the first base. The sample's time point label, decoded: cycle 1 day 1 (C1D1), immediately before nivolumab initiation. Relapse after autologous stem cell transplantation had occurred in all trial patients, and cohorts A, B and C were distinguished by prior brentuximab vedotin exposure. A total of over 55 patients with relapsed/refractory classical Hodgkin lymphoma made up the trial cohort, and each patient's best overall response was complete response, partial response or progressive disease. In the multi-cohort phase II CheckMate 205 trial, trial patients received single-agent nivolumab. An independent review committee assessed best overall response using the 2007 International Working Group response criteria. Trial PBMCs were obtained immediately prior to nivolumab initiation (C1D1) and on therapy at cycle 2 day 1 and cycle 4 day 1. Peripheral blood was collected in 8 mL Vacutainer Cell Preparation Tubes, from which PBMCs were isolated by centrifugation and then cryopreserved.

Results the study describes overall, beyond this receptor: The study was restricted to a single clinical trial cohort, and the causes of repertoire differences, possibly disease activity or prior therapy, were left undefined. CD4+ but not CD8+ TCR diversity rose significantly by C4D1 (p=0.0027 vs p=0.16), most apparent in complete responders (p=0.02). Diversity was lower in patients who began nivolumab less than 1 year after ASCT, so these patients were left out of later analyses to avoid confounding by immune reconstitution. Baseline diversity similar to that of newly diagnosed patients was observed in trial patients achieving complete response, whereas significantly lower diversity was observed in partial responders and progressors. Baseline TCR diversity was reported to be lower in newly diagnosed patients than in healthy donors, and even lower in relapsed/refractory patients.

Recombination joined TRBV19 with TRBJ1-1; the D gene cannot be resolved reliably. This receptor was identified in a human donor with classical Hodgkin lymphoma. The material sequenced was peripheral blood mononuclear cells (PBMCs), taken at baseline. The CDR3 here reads CASSISGTRVNTEAFF. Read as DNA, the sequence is TGTGCCAGTAGTATAAGTGGAACTCGCGTGAACACTGAAGCTTTCTTT.